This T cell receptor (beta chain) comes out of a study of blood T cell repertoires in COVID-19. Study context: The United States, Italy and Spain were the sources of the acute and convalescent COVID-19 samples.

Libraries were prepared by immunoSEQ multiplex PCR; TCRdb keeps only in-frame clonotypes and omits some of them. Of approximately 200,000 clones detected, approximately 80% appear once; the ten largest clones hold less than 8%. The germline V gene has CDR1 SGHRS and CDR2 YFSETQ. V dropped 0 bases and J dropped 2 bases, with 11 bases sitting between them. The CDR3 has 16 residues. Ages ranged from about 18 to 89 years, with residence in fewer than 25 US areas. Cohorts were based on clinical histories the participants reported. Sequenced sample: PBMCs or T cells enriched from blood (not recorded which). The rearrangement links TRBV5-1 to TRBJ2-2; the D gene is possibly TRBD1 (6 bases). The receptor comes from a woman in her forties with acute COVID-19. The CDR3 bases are TGCGCCAGCAGCTTGGGTACAGGGATTAACACCGGGGAGCTGTTTTTT. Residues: CASSLGTGINTGELFF.